This T cell receptor (beta chain) was observed in a study of blood T cell repertoires in COVID-19. The protocol was immunoSEQ multiplex PCR, while the TCRdb copy is restricted to in-frame clones and leaves out a portion. The sample records fewer than 250,000 clones, 90% being singletons. Germline CDR1 and CDR2: SNHLY and FYNNEI. This CDR3 comprises 11 residues. With 6 bases removed from V and 11 bases from J, the gap between germline ends came to 12 bases. The rearrangement joins TRBV2 to TRBJ2-3; TRBD1 is a possible D gene (6 bases). Material: PBMCs or T cells enriched from blood (not recorded which). The TCR sequence derives from a man aged 25-45 years who had been exposed to COVID-19. CDR3 residues: CASSAGVWQYF. The CDR3 region has the DNA TGTGCCAGCAGCGCAGGGGTTTGGCAGTATTTT.